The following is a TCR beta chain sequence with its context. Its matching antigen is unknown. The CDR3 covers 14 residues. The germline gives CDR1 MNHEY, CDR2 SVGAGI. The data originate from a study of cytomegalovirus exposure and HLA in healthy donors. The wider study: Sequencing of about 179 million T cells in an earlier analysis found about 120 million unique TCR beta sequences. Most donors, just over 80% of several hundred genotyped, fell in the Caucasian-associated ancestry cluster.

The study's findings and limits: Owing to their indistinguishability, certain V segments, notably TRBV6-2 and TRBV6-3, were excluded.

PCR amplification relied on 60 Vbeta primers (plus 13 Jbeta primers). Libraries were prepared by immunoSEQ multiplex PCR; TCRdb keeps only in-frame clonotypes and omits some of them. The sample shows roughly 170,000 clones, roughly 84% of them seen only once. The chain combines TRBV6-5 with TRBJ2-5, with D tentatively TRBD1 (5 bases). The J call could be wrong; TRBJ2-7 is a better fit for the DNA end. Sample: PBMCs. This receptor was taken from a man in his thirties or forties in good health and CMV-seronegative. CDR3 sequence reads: CASSYLDRAYEQYF. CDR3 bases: TGTGCCAGCAGTTACTTAGACAGAGCCTACGAGCAGTACTTC.